These 13 T cell receptor beta chains originate from one sample sequenced in a study of blood T cell repertoires in COVID-19. Profiling relied on immunoSEQ multiplex PCR, and the TCRdb table lists in-frame clones only, not all of them. The profile covers over 100,000 clones, with roughly 87% appearing a single time and under 13% taken by the ten largest. Sequenced material: peripheral blood. All receptors come from a man at least 80 years old with acute or convalescent COVID-19.

The V call is TRBV3-1 (or the pseudogene TRBV3-2), the J call TRBJ1-1; D is unclear. The V gene's germline CDR1 is LGHDT and CDR2 YNNKEL (reference sequence). CDR3 length: 13 residues. The V end was cut by 3 bases, the J end by 1 base, with 6 bases between. The DNA for the CDR3 is TGTGCCAGCAGCCACTCCGGGAACACTGAAGCTTTCTTT. Its translation: CASSHSGNTEAFF.

This clone occurred a few times. The chain links TRBV5-1 to TRBJ1-1, with TRBD1 as a possible D gene (6 bases). Trimming pared 2 bases from V and 8 bases from J, leaving 13 bases between. Looked up from germline, CDR1 is SGHRS and CDR2 is YFSETQ. This CDR3 region has 13 residues. This CDR3 reads CASSLGGFSEAFF. The CDR3 region has the DNA TGCGCCAGCAGCTTAGGGGGTTTTTCCGAAGCTTTCTTT.

The chain has TRBV5-5 and TRBJ2-2; D might be TRBD2 (6 bases). The CDR3 has 15 amino acids. Trimming left V 2 bases short and J 5 bases short, with 13 bases between. CDR1 is SGHKS, CDR2 YYEKEE, per germline (reference sequence). DNA of the CDR3: TGTGCCAGCAGCTTCCTGGGGGGTCGAACCGGGGAGCTGTTTTTT. Translating gives CASSFLGGRTGELFF.

The genes are TRBV5-4 and TRBJ2-2; 7 bases line up with TRBD1. Trimming cost V 3 bases and J 3 bases; bases outside gene matches: 5. CDR1 is SGHNT, CDR2 YYREEE, per germline (reference sequence). This CDR3 is 15 amino acids long. The CDR3 DNA follows: TGTGCCAGCAGCTGGGGGACAGAGCACACCGGGGAGCTGTTTTTT. The encoded protein is CASSWGTEHTGELFF.

The V and J genes are TRBV9 and TRBJ2-3; TRBD2 aligns across 7 bases. CDR3 size: 17 residues. Losses at the gene ends were 3 bases for V and 0 bases for J; bases not matched to a gene: 10. CDR1 is SGDLS, CDR2 YYNGEE, per germline. In nucleotides, the CDR3 is TGTGCCAGCAGCGGCCGGGACTACCCATCTAGCACAGATACGCAGTATTTT. Its translation: CASSGRDYPSSTDTQYF.

The chain combines TRBV6-5 with TRBJ1-1; D is possibly TRBD1 (5 bases). The CDR3 runs to 15 residues. Trimming left V 2 bases short and J 5 bases short, with 15 bases between. Germline CDR1 and CDR2: MNHEY and SVGAGI. The CDR3 loop is CASSYTGASKTEAFF. DNA of the CDR3: TGTGCCAGCAGTTACACTGGGGCGTCCAAGACTGAAGCTTTCTTT.

The chain employs TRBV18 and TRBJ1-6; 9 bases match TRBD1. J was trimmed by 8 bases and V by 1 base; bases with no gene match: 6. Per the germline V gene, CDR1 is KGHSH and CDR2 is LQKENI. This CDR3 is built from 16 residues. The CDR3 nucleotides are TGTGCCAGCTCACCACGGGTGGGACAGGGTGATTCACCCCTCCACTTT. The encoded protein is CASSPRVGQGDSPLHF.

The chain has TRBV7-9 and TRBJ2-1, with 8 bases lining up with TRBD2. The CDR3 has 13 residues. Losses at the gene ends were 4 bases for V and 9 bases for J; bases not matched to a gene: 5. Germline V gene data show CDR1 as SEHNR and CDR2 as FQNEAQ (reference sequence). CDR3 loop: CASSSSGGVEQFF. The CDR3 region has the DNA TGTGCCAGCAGCTCAAGCGGGGGTGTTGAGCAGTTCTTC.

For this clone: Other DNA sequences in this sample translate to the same CDR3. J is TRBJ2-3 and V is TRBV9; 13 nucleotides align to TRBD2. The germline CDR1 and CDR2 sequences are SGDLS and YYNGEE. The length of the CDR3 is 15 residues. Germline trimming cut 4 bases from V and 5 bases from J; bases unmatched to any gene: 4. The CDR3 protein is CASSPRLAGGDTQYF. The CDR3, as DNA: TGTGCCAGCAGCCCCCGACTAGCGGGAGGAGATACGCAGTATTTT.

The genes are TRBV10-3 and TRBJ2-7; tentatively, D is TRBD2 (5 bases). The CDR3 is made up of 14 amino acids. Germline CDR1 reads ENHRY; CDR2 reads SYGVKD. V lost 8 bases and J lost 3, with 17 bases in between. CDR3 bases: TGTGCCATCGGAGGAGGCCCGCCAAACTACGAGCAGTACTTC. It yields the protein CAIGGGPPNYEQYF.

The chain links TRBV5-4 to TRBJ2-7, with 9 bases fitting TRBD2. The J segment lost 7 bases and the V segment lost 0 bases, leaving 5 bases of the junction unmatched. Germline V gene sequence: CDR1 SGHNT, CDR2 YYREEE (reference sequence). The CDR3 contains 14 residues. The CDR3 reads CASSLGLAEWEQYF. The CDR3 DNA is TGTGCCAGCAGCTTGGGACTAGCGGAATGGGAGCAGTACTTC.

V is TRBV18 and J is TRBJ1-1, with D perhaps matching TRBD1 (6 bases). The germline CDR1 and CDR2 sequences are KGHSH and LQKENI. The CDR3 covers 15 residues. V shed 1 base and J shed 1 base, with 10 bases lying between them. The CDR3 loop reads CASSPQPTGNTEAFF. CDR3 nucleotides: TGTGCCAGCTCACCACAACCGACAGGGAACACTGAAGCTTTCTTT.

The chain carries TRBV18 and TRBJ1-1; TRBD1 matches 7 bases. The J segment lost 11 bases and the V segment lost 0 bases, leaving 6 bases of the junction unmatched. Germline V gene lookup returns CDR1 KGHSH and CDR2 LQKENI. The CDR3 runs 13 residues. The CDR3 loop is CASSPPDRVEAFF. CDR3 DNA: TGTGCCAGCTCACCACCCGACAGGGTTGAGGCTTTCTTT.